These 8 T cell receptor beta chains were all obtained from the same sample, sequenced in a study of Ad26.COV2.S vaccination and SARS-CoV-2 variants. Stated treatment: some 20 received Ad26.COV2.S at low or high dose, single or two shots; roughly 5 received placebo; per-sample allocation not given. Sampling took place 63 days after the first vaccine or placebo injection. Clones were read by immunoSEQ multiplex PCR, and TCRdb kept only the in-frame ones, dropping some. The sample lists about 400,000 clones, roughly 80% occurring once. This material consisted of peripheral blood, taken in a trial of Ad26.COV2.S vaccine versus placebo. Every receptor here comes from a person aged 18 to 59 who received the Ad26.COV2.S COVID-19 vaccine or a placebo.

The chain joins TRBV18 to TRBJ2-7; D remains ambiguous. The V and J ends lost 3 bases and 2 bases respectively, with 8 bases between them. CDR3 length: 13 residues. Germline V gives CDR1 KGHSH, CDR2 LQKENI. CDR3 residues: CASSPTIAYEQYF. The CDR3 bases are TGTGCCAGCTCACCGACAATTGCCTACGAGCAGTACTTC.

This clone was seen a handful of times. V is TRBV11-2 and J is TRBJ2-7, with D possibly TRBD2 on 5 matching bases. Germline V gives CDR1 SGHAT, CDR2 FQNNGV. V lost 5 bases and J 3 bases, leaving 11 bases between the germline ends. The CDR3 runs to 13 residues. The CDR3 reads CASSHGVLYEQYF. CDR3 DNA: TGTGCCAGCAGCCACGGGGTGCTCTACGAGCAGTACTTC.

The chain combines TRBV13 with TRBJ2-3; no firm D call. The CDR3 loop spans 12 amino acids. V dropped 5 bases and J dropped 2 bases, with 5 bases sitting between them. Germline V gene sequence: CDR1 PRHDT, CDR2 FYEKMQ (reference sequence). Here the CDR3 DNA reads TGTGCCAGCAGCAGGGACACAGATACGCAGTATTTT. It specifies CASSRDTDTQYF.

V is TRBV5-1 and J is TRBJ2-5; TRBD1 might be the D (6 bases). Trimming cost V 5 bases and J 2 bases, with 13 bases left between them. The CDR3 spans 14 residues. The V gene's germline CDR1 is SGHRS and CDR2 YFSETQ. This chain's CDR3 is CASRRVGGQETQYF. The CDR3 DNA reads TGCGCCAGCAGGCGTGTAGGGGGTCAAGAGACCCAGTACTTC. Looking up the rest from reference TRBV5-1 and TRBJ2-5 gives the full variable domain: KAGVTQTPRYLIKTRGQQVTLSCSPISGHRSVSWYQQTPGQGLQFLFEYFSETQRNKGNFPGRFSGRQFSNSRSEMNVSTLELGDSALYLCASRRVGGQETQYFGPGTRLLVL.

The CDR3 DNA reads TGTGCCAGTACTGCGGGACCCGCTAAAGGAGCCAATCAGCCCCAGCATTTT. Protein sequence: CASTAGPAKGANQPQHF. The chain combines TRBV19 with TRBJ1-5; TRBD1 is a possible D gene (5 bases). The germline V and J ends were trimmed by 7 bases and 3 bases, with 22 bases remaining between them. Germline-derived CDR1 and CDR2 are LNHDA and SQIVND (reference sequence). The length of the CDR3 is 17 residues.

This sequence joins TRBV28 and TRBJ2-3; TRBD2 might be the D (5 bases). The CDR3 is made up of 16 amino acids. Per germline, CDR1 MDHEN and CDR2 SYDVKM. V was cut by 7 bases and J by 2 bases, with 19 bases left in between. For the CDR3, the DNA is TGTGCCAGCACTCCTACTGGGAGACGTTACACAGATACGCAGTATTTT. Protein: CASTPTGRRYTDTQYF.

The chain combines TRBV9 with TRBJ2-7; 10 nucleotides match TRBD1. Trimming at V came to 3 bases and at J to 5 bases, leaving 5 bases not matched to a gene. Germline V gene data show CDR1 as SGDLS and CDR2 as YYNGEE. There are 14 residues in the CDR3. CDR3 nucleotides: TGTGCCAGCAGCGCAGCGGGGACAGGGGACGAGCAGTACTTC. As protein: CASSAAGTGDEQYF.

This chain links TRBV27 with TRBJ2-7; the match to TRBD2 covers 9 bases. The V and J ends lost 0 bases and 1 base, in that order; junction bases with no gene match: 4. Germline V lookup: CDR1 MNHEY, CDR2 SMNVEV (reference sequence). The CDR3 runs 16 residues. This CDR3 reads CASSLSGLASSYEQYF. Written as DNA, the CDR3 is TGTGCCAGCAGTTTATCGGGACTAGCAAGTTCCTACGAGCAGTACTTC.